This entry concerns a single T cell receptor beta chain. This could be a read error, since a much larger clone is one nucleotide away. The sample is drawn from a study of molecular identifiers for immune sequencing clone quantification. Germline CDR1 MNHNY, CDR2 SVGAGI (reference sequence). This CDR3 is 17 amino acids long. Trimming shortened V by 2 bases and J by 11 bases, and 22 bases separated the two germline ends. From the PCR reads, TCRdb called clonotypes with MiXCR, one entry per CDR3 protein. Among about 640,000 distinct CDR3 sequences listed, about 20% were seen once. The origin of this receptor is a human donor in good health. Some libraries in this study had Jurkat cell RNA spiked in. This chain links TRBV6-6 with TRBJ1-6; a weak D match, TRBD1 (5 bases). The sequencing input was naive CD8+ T cells from blood, with Jurkat cell RNA spiked in. The subset denotes: FACS-sorted CD8+CD4-CCR7+CD45RA+ naive T cells. This chain's CDR3 is CASSYTRGTTENPPLHF. CDR3 coding DNA: TGTGCCAGCAGTTACACCCGGGGTACGACAGAGAATCCACCCCTCCACTTT.